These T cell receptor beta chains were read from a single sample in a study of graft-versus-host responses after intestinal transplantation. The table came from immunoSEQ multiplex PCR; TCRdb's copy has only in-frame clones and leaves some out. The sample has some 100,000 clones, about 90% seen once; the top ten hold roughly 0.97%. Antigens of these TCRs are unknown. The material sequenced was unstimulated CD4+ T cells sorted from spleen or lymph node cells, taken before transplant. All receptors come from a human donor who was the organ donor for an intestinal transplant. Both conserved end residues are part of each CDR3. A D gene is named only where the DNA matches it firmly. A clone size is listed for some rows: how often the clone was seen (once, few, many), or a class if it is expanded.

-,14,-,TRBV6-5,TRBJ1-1,CASSYSDRSTEAFF,TGTGCCAGCAGTTACTCCGACAGGTCCACTGAAGCTTTCTTT
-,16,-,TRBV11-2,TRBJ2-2,CASSLLGGLNTGELFF,TGTGCCAGCAGCTTATTGGGGGGCTTAAACACCGGGGAGCTGTTTTTT
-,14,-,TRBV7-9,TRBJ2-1,CASRRLSSYNEQFF,TGTGCCAGCCGCAGGCTTAGCTCCTACAATGAGCAGTTCTTC
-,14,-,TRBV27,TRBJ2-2,CASSLGQHTGELFF,TGTGCCAGCAGTTTAGGGCAGCACACCGGGGAGCTGTTTTTT
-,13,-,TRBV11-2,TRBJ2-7,CASSSGGTYEQYF,TGTGCCAGCAGCTCCGGGGGCACCTACGAGCAGTACTTC
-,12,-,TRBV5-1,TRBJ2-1,CASSYRDGEQFF,TGCGCCAGCAGCTACAGAGACGGTGAGCAGTTCTTC
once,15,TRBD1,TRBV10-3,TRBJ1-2,CAISGPGTDLYGYTF,TGTGCCATCAGTGGCCCCGGGACAGACCTCTATGGCTACACCTTC
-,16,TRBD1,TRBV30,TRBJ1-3,CAWSISGTGRRNTIYF,TGTGCCTGGAGCATTTCCGGGACAGGGAGACGAAACACCATATATTTT
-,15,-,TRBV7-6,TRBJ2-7,CASSLAGAPGYEQYF,TGTGCCAGCAGCTTAGCGGGAGCGCCGGGCTACGAGCAGTACTTC
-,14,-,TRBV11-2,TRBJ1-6,CASSLGQYNSPLHF,TGTGCCAGCAGCTTAGGACAGTATAATTCACCCCTCCACTTT
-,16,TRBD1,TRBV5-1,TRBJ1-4,CASSPGTVATNEKLFF,TGCGCCAGCAGCCCCGGGACAGTCGCAACTAATGAAAAACTGTTTTTT
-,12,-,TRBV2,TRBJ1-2,CASTPGGDGYTF,TGTGCCAGCACCCCGGGGGGAGATGGCTACACCTTC
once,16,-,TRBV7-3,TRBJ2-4,CASSFSSGGSGNIQYF,TGTGCCAGCAGCTTTTCTTCCGGGGGCTCGGGAAACATTCAGTACTTC
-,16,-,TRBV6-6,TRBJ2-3,CASAKAGGLFTDTQYF,TGTGCCAGCGCAAAGGCCGGGGGCTTATTCACAGATACGCAGTATTTT
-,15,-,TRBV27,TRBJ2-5,CASRRRQGGGETQYF,TGTGCCAGCAGACGACGACAGGGAGGGGGAGAGACCCAGTACTTC
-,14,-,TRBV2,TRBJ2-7,CASSEGGFAREQYF,TGTGCCAGCAGTGAAGGGGGATTCGCTCGGGAGCAGTACTTC
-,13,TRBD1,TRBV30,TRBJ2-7,CAWEDRGPYEQYF,TGTGCCTGGGAGGACAGGGGGCCGTACGAGCAGTACTTC
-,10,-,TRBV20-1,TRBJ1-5,CSAGGQPQHF,TGCAGTGCCGGGGGTCAGCCCCAGCATTTT
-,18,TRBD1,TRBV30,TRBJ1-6,CAWRTPGQGAPYNSPLHF,TGTGCCTGGAGGACCCCGGGACAGGGGGCCCCCTATAATTCACCCCTCCACTTT
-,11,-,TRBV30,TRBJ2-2,CAWRGTGELFF,TGTGCCTGGAGAGGAACCGGGGAGCTGTTTTTT
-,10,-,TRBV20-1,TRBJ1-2,CSARDRGYTF,TGCAGTGCTAGAGATAGGGGCTACACCTTC
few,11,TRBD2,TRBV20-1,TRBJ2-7,CSVGGGYEQYF,TGCAGTGTAGGCGGGGGCTACGAGCAGTACTTC
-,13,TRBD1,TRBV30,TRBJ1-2,CAWRRGLNYGYTF,TGTGCCTGGAGGAGGGGGCTTAACTATGGCTACACCTTC
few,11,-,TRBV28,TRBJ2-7,CASSPDYEQYF,TGTGCCAGCAGTCCAGACTACGAGCAGTACTTC
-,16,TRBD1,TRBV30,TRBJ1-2,CAWSVEGWTGGRGYTF,TGTGCCTGGAGTGTAGAAGGTTGGACAGGGGGCAGGGGCTACACCTTC
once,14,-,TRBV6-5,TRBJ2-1,CASSSPWRLNEQFF,TGTGCCAGCAGTTCCCCCTGGAGACTCAATGAGCAGTTCTTC
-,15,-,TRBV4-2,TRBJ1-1,CASSQGQSPNTEAFF,TGTGCCAGCAGCCAAGGACAGTCTCCGAACACTGAAGCTTTCTTT
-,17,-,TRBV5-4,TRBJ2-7,CASSSHRQDRLSYEQYF,TGTGCCAGCAGCTCGCACCGACAGGATCGCCTCTCCTACGAGCAGTACTTC
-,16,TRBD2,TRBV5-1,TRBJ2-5,CASSFYLAGLKETQYF,TGCGCCAGCAGCTTTTACCTAGCGGGGTTGAAAGAGACCCAGTACTTC
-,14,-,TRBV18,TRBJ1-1,CASSPSGLNTEAFF,TGTGCCAGCTCACCCTCTGGCCTGAACACTGAAGCTTTCTTT
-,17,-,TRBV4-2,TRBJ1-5,CASSPAPDPEGNQPQHF,TGTGCCAGCAGCCCCGCCCCGGACCCTGAGGGCAATCAGCCCCAGCATTTT
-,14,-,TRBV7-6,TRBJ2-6,CASSYRVGANVLTF,TGTGCCAGCAGCTACAGGGTTGGGGCCAACGTCCTGACTTTC